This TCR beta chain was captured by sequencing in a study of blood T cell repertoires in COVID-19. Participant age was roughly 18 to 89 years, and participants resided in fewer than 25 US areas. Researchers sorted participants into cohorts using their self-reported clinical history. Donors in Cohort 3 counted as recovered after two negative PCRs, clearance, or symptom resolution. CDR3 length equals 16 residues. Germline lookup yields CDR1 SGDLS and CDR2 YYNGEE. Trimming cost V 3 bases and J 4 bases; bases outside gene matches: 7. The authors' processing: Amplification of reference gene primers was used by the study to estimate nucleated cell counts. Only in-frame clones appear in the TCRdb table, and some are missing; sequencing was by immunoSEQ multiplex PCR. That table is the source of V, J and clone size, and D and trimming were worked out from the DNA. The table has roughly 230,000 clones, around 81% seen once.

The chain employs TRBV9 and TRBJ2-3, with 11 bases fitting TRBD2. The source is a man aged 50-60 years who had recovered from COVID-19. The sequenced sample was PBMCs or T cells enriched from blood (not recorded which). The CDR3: CASSAGSGGVSDTQYF. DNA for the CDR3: TGTGCCAGCAGCGCGGGTAGCGGGGGGGTATCAGATACGCAGTATTTT.